This TCR beta chain was captured by sequencing in a study of CD8 T cells in ankylosing spondylitis. TCRdb reprocessed the 5' RACE reads with MiXCR, giving one entry per CDR3 protein. Of around 39,000 distinct CDR3 sequences in the sample, roughly 13% were seen once. V was cut by 10 bases and J by 1 base, with 11 bases left in between. The CDR3 contains 12 residues. Germline V gene lookup returns CDR1 LNHDA and CDR2 SQIVND (reference sequence). The sequence derives from a male donor with ankylosing spondylitis. Sequenced: synovial fluid, either unsorted or a sorted T cell fraction (not recorded which). V is TRBV19 and J is TRBJ2-7, with D perhaps TRBD2 (6 bases). This CDR3 is CANVAESYEQYF. CDR3 sequence (DNA): TGTGCCAATGTAGCGGAGTCCTACGAGCAGTACTTC.